The clone carrying this TCR beta chain was seen only a few times. Its antigen is as yet unknown. TCR beta CDR3 regions were amplified from RNA. The study used the HTBI primer set for a first-round RT-PCR of the TCR CDR3. TCRdb itself ran the multiplex PCR reads through MiXCR, one entry per CDR3 protein. The profile shows hundreds of thousands of distinct CDR3 sequences, around 14% of them singletons. The data were obtained in a study of T cells in Graves' hyperthyroidism and ophthalmopathy. Study results and limitations: In simple terms, a model built on 13 V-J features told ophthalmopathy apart from stable hyperthyroidism. Also found in blood were most expanded thyroid clonotypes above 0.001.

This CDR3 has 12 residues. Trimming took off 12 bases at V and 4 bases at J, with 14 bases between the two ends. Germline CDR1 is KGHDR and CDR2 is SFDVKD. Participants, patients aged 18 to 65, had newly diagnosed hyperthyroidism with a duration under 2 months. The J gene is TRBJ2-5, the V gene TRBV24-1; possible D gene TRBD2, 6 bases. The sequenced material came from blood. This sequence originates from a woman younger than 35 with Graves' hyperthyroidism. CDR3 loop: CAVGTETETQYF. CDR3 DNA: TGTGCCGTCGGGACTGAGACAGAGACCCAGTACTTC.